The following is a T cell receptor beta chain sequence with its context. The sample is drawn from a study of OX40 agonist ivuxolimab in advanced cancers. Here immunoSEQ multiplex PCR was the method, and the copy in TCRdb shows in-frame clones only, minus some. This sample carries around 46,000 clones, approximately 86% of them seen once, and the ten largest clones take 10% to 15%. The V end was cut by 2 bases, the J end by 8 bases, with 12 bases between. The germline V gene has CDR1 MNHEY and CDR2 SVGAGI. The length of the CDR3 is 13 residues. At baseline, cycle 4 day 1, and cycle 7 day 1, blood was sampled.

This receptor was taken from an adult with an advanced solid tumor such as melanoma, head and neck, liver or kidney cancer. This sample comprised CD4+ or CD8+ T cells sorted from blood, obtained in a trial of the OX40 agonist ivuxolimab. The rearrangement joins TRBV6-5 to TRBJ1-2, with a tentative D call TRBD1 (5 bases). CDR3 nucleotides: TGTGCCAGCAGTTACGGGCAGGGAGTCGGCTACACCTTC. Protein: CASSYGQGVGYTF.